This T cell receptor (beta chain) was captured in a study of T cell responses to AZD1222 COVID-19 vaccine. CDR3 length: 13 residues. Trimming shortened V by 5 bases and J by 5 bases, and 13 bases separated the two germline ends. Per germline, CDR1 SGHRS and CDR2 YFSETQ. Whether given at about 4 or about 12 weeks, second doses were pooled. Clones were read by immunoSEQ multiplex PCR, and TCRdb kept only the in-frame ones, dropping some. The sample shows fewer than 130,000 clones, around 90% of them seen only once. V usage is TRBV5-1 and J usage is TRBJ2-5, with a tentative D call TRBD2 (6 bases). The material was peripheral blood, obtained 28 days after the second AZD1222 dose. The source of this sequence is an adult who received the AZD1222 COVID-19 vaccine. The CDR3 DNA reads TGCGCCAGCAGTTCGGGGGTTGAGGAGACCCAGTACTTC. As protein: CASSSGVEETQYF.